These 11 T cell receptor beta chains were all obtained from the same sample, sequenced in a study of beta chain features in type 1 diabetes (dated by TCRdb to between 2018 and 2020). Results and caveats for the whole study, not just this receptor: A moderate but significant shortening of TCRB CDR3 length was observed in type 1 diabetes patients in all four CD4+ subsets.

These TCRs' antigens remain unknown. The library came from the immunoSEQ multiplex PCR assay. The entire amount of isolated RNA was reverse transcribed using the High Capacity cDNA Reverse Transcription Kit, so the sequenced TCRB transcripts were expressed ones. What TCRdb holds here is the immuneACCESS table cut down to in-frame rearrangements. Part of the clones is not present; checked against another copy, under half of the missing clones reflect an unresolved V gene, and the others are unexplained. Counted in this sample were approximately 30,000 clones; 65% of them appeared once. The leading ten clones occupy about 2.2% of the sample. Specimen: Tregs from blood. The cell subset or site label, as the study defines it: regulatory CD4+ T cells. These receptors were obtained from a woman in her thirties with type 1 diabetes.

This clone turned up a few times. V gene TRBV6-1 combines with J gene TRBJ2-2, with 7 bases lining up with TRBD2. Germline CDR1 MNHNS, CDR2 SASEGT. This CDR3 comprises 15 residues. Germline trimming cut 11 bases from V and 4 bases from J; bases unmatched to any gene: 13. The CDR3 DNA follows: TGTGCCTGCCACTGGCGGGAGCTCGGCACCGGGGAGCTGTTTTTT. Its protein is CACHWRELGTGELFF.

The V and J genes are TRBV5-1 and TRBJ2-3; 9 bases fit TRBD2. The CDR3 has 18 residues. The V gene end was trimmed by 0 bases and the J gene end by 0 bases; junction bases not matched to a gene: 8. Germline V lookup: CDR1 SGHRS, CDR2 YFSETQ. The CDR3 bases are TGCGCCAGCAGCTTGGCCGTCGCGGGAGGGCCAAGCACAGATACGCAGTATTTT. As protein: CASSLAVAGGPSTDTQYF.

V gene TRBV28 combines with J gene TRBJ2-5; 9 bases map to TRBD2. The CDR3 is 13 amino acids. CDR1 MDHEN and CDR2 SYDVKM come from the germline V gene. The V gene end was trimmed by 2 bases and the J gene end by 5 bases; junction bases not matched to a gene: 0. As DNA, the CDR3 is TGTGCCAGCAGTTTAGCGGGGGGGGAGACCCAGTACTTC. Amino acids: CASSLAGGETQYF.

The V gene is TRBV6-5, the J gene TRBJ2-5; TRBD1 matches 7 bases. The J call may be in error: the DNA end matches TRBJ2-7 better. The CDR3 length is 14 residues. The V gene's germline CDR1 is MNHEY and CDR2 SVGAGI. CDR3 in DNA: TGTGCCAGCAGTTACATGGGGACAGAGTACGAGCAGTACTTC. Amino acids: CASSYMGTEYEQYF.

This clone was found once. V gene TRBV5-5 combines with J gene TRBJ1-1, with TRBD1 as a possible D gene (5 bases). Per germline, CDR1 SGHKS and CDR2 YYEKEE (reference sequence). V was clipped by 3 bases and J by 1 base, with 7 bases between them. The CDR3 is made up of 13 amino acids. This CDR3 reads CASSYTGNTEAFF. DNA of the CDR3: TGTGCCAGCAGCTACACAGGGAACACTGAAGCTTTCTTT.

The chain carries TRBV5-4 and TRBJ1-1; D ambiguous. Per the germline V gene, CDR1 is SGHNT and CDR2 is YYREEE (reference sequence). V was cut by 0 bases and J by 0 bases, with 9 bases left in between. This CDR3 comprises 15 residues. Here the CDR3 reads CASSLGNSLNTEAFF. The CDR3 DNA reads as TGTGCCAGCAGCTTGGGTAACAGCTTGAACACTGAAGCTTTCTTT.

The rearrangement links TRBV11-3 to TRBJ2-2; D gene unclear. Germline V CDR1 and CDR2: SGHNT, YENEEA. With 1 base removed from V and 6 bases from J, the gap between germline ends came to 9 bases. CDR3 size: 14 residues. The CDR3 protein is CASSLASFPGELFF. CDR3 DNA sequence: TGTGCCAGCAGCTTAGCCTCTTTCCCCGGGGAGCTGTTTTTT.

The rearrangement uses TRBV27 and TRBJ1-1, with 7 bases aligning to TRBD1. V lost 4 bases, J lost 1 base, and 3 bases stayed unmatched. From germline, CDR1 is MNHEY and CDR2 SMNVEV (reference sequence). This CDR3 contains 14 residues. CDR3 region: CASSWTGENTEAFF. The CDR3, as DNA: TGTGCCAGCAGTTGGACAGGAGAGAACACTGAAGCTTTCTTT.

The chain joins TRBV28 to TRBJ2-1, with D perhaps matching TRBD2 (6 bases). This CDR3 is 18 amino acids long. The V gene lost 6 bases and the J gene lost 0 bases, with 21 bases spanning the gap. Germline V CDR1 and CDR2: MDHEN, SYDVKM. CDR3 DNA: TGTGCCAGCAGGGCTAGCTGGGGCGGGGCTCTCTCCTACAATGAGCAGTTCTTC. Its translation: CASRASWGGALSYNEQFF.

This chain uses TRBV7-9 with TRBJ2-3, with 8 bases lining up with TRBD2. Per germline, CDR1 SEHNR and CDR2 FQNEAQ (reference sequence). The CDR3 is 16 residues long. V lost 7 bases to trimming and J lost 4 bases; unmatched junction nucleotides: 13. The CDR3 DNA sequence: TGTGCCAGCATCGATACAAGCGGGAGAGGGGCAGATACGCAGTATTTT. This gives the protein CASIDTSGRGADTQYF.

This clone was counted only a few times. The gene calls are TRBV5-8 and TRBJ2-3; no clear D gene. The V gene's germline CDR1 is SGHTS and CDR2 YDEGEE. V was pared by 0 bases and J by 2 bases, with 4 bases between. The CDR3 extends over 13 amino acids. This chain's CDR3 is CASSLGHTDTQYF. Here the CDR3 DNA reads TGTGCCAGCAGCTTGGGACACACAGATACGCAGTATTTT.